Listed here are 7 T cell receptor beta chains from one sample, sequenced in a study of early T cells in non-severe SARS-CoV-2 infection. TCRdb redid the calling of the 5' RACE reads with MiXCR, one entry per CDR3 protein. The sample records over 50,000 distinct CDR3 sequences, roughly a tenth being singletons. Sequencing was performed on whole blood. The receptors were gathered from an adult who was a healthcare worker with PCR-confirmed SARS-CoV-2 infection or an uninfected control (not recorded which).

This clonotype occurred many times. The chain couples TRBV5-1 to TRBJ1-3; D remains unclear. This CDR3 has 17 amino acids. Germline loops: CDR1 SGHRS, CDR2 YFSETQ. V was shortened by 0 bases and J by 0 bases, with 13 bases between the two germline ends. This CDR3 is CASSLGFGDSSGNTIYF. For the CDR3, the DNA is TGCGCCAGCAGCTTGGGTTTTGGGGATAGCTCTGGAAACACCATATATTTT.

This clonotype has at least ten counts. The rearrangement joins TRBV27 to TRBJ2-5, with D possibly called TRBD1 or TRBD2 (7 bases each). Germline V gene data show CDR1 as MNHEY and CDR2 as SMNVEV (reference sequence). CDR3 length: 14 residues. Between the trimmed V and J ends, which lost 8 bases and 6 bases, there was a span of 19 bases. The CDR3, as DNA: TGTGCCAGCGCCCCAAACAGGGGAGGGAAGACCCAGTACTTC. It specifies CASAPNRGGKTQYF.

This clonotype has just a few counts. V usage is TRBV20-1 and J usage is TRBJ2-1; TRBD2 matches 15 bases. In germline, CDR1 is DFQATT, CDR2 SNEGSKA (reference sequence). V shed 4 bases and J 2 bases; nucleotides not matched to a gene: 9. The CDR3 is made up of 18 amino acids. In DNA, the CDR3 is TGCAGTGCTACAGGGACTAGCGGGGGGACCGCCCCCTACAATGAGCAGTTCTTC. Amino acid sequence: CSATGTSGGTAPYNEQFF.

This clonotype was seen at least ten times. This chain joins TRBV9 and TRBJ2-3, with D tentatively TRBD1 or TRBD2 (7 bases each). Trimming removed 4 bases at V and 3 bases at J, with 21 bases between. CDR1 is SGDLS and CDR2 is YYNGEE in the germline V gene. This CDR3 has 17 residues. CDR3 loop: CASSISLGGDRTDTQYF. The CDR3 DNA reads TGTGCCAGCAGCATCTCTCTAGGGGGGGACAGAACAGATACGCAGTATTTT.

In its sample, this clonotype was seen a few times. The chain joins TRBV18 to TRBJ1-1, with D uncertain. Germline loops: CDR1 KGHSH, CDR2 LQKENI. The CDR3 has 15 residues. V lost 6 bases and J 4 bases, leaving 18 bases between the germline ends. The CDR3 loop reads CASSPNDSEGTEAFF. The CDR3 DNA sequence: TGTGCCAGCTCGCCCAATGATAGCGAAGGCACTGAAGCTTTCTTT.

This clonotype was counted ten times or more. The rearrangement uses TRBV7-6 and TRBJ1-2, with D unclear. The CDR3 spans 13 residues. Trimming pared 2 bases from V and 4 bases from J, leaving 8 bases between. Germline loops: CDR1 SGHVS, CDR2 FNYEAQ. DNA of the CDR3: TGTGCCAGCAGCTTATCACGCGGCTATGGCTACACCTTC. Encoded protein: CASSLSRGYGYTF.

This clonotype was counted at least ten times. The chain links TRBV2 to TRBJ2-2; possible D gene TRBD1, 6 bases. This CDR3 comprises 15 residues. Germline-derived CDR1 and CDR2 are SNHLY and FYNNEI. Trimming shortened V by 5 bases and J by 4 bases, and 14 bases separated the two germline ends. The CDR3 here is CASSHRDPSTGELFF. The CDR3 DNA is TGTGCCAGCAGTCACAGGGACCCGAGCACCGGGGAGCTGTTTTTT.